The rows below give T cell receptor beta chains drawn from one sample of a study of blood T cell repertoires in COVID-19. Using immunoSEQ multiplex PCR, the repertoire was profiled, and TCRdb retains in-frame clones only, with some absent. The sample includes about 250,000 clones, 88% of them seen just once. Sequences were obtained from peripheral blood. These receptors originate from a woman in her forties who had recovered from COVID-19. The CDR3 runs from the conserved cysteine through the conserved F or W.

>TRBV4-3|TRBJ1-6
CASSQAVGGNSPLHF
>TRBV5-4|TRBJ2-5
CASSLSSETQYF
>TRBV11-2|TRBJ2-1
CASSFRLAGVRQFF
>TRBV5-5|TRBJ2-5
CASSFGGAGQETQYF
>TRBV24-1|TRBJ1-5
CATADRGLTSNQPQHF
>TRBV18|TRBJ2-7
CASSPPGGGSSYEQYF
>TRBV10-3|TRBJ1-3
CAISPRDRVPGNTIYF
>TRBV10-3|TRBJ1-1
CAISEATGLNTEAFF
>TRBV4-1|TRBJ1-5
CASSPTRLAGGLLPQHF
>TRBV3-1/TRBV3-2|TRBJ1-2
CASSQVLPQQGGHGYTF
>TRBV27|TRBJ2-5
CASSSGGWGTQYF
>TRBV14|TRBJ1-3
CASSQGSGNTIYF
>TRBV30|TRBJ1-5
CAWSVRGGTGNQPQHF
>TRBV18|TRBJ1-1
CASSPWGQLNTEAFF
>TRBV28|TRBJ1-5
CASSFGGSGHQPQHF
>TRBV12-5|TRBJ1-1
CASGLAKTGLNTEAFF
>TRBV5-8|TRBJ2-7
CASSLARGSSYEQYF
>TRBV7-2|TRBJ2-5
CASSLGRRGGGQETQYF
>TRBV30|TRBJ2-7
CAWSPWQVPYEQYF
>TRBV7-3|TRBJ2-3
CASSLSGGSTDTQYF
>TRBV6-2/TRBV6-3|TRBJ1-5
CASSYRQAASNQPQHF
>TRBV5-1|TRBJ1-1
CASSLRGGREAFF
>TRBV11-3|TRBJ2-4
CASSFERLAKNIQYF
>TRBV12-3/TRBV12-4|TRBJ1-1
CASSFGPGEAFF
>TRBV30|TRBJ1-2
CAWSKTGSHGYTF
>TRBV7-9|TRBJ2-7
CASTTTPASYEQYF
>TRBV9|TRBJ2-3
CASSVAGQGAADTQYF
>TRBV11-3|TRBJ1-1
CASSPRQGAGNTEAFF
>TRBV13|TRBJ1-1
CASRHKGAMNTEAFF
>TRBV7-2|TRBJ1-1
CASSGAPNTEAFF
>TRBV6-5|TRBJ2-5
CASSPEQGGRETQYF
>TRBV6-6|TRBJ1-5
CASTPPGGARGPQHF
>TRBV5-1|TRBJ2-1
CASSLATSGYNEQFF
>TRBV6-5|TRBJ1-5
CASSYSGENQPQHF
>TRBV7-2|TRBJ2-3
CASSLGAGGVDTQYF
>TRBV11-3|TRBJ2-1
CASSLGSSGGNEQFF
>TRBV6-5|TRBJ2-1
CASRVADSYNEQFF
>TRBV4-3|TRBJ2-2
CASSQEGTSGMSGELFF
>TRBV5-6|TRBJ2-5
CASSLVGSGLQETQYF
>TRBV5-4|TRBJ2-7
CASSFGAAGEQYF
>TRBV6-6|TRBJ1-1
CASTPLPGQGEAFF
>TRBV4-3|TRBJ1-1
CASSLGQGGEAFF
>TRBV11-3|TRBJ1-1
CASSLPAGTEAFF
>TRBV15|TRBJ2-5
CATSRDPAGGQETQYF
>TRBV29-1|TRBJ1-1
CSARTGAGNTEAFF
>TRBV9|TRBJ2-1
CASSVGLAGMGYGEQFF
>TRBV4-3|TRBJ1-2
CASSQDPHPPGEYGYTF
>TRBV15|TRBJ1-5
CATSRPPDSNQPQHF
>TRBV24-1|TRBJ1-1
CATSDPQGASTEAFF
>TRBV6-5|TRBJ2-3
CATGGWEGTDTQYF
>TRBV5-1|TRBJ2-1
CASSSTSGRGNEQFF
>TRBV15|TRBJ2-1
CATSRGVARLGSYNEQFF
>TRBV7-8|TRBJ1-6
CASSRRTANNSPLHF